This is a list of T cell receptor beta chains from one sample in a study of response to subunit inactivated influenza vaccine. TCRdb re-called the RT-PCR reads with MiXCR, one entry per CDR3 protein. The sample contains around 530,000 distinct CDR3 sequences, about 11% of which appear only once. The sequencing used PBMCs from blood, collected on the day of vaccination. The receptors here all came from a man between 50 and 59 years old who received an inactivated influenza vaccine. Both conserved end residues are part of each CDR3. A D gene is named only where the DNA matches it firmly. Not all rows give a size; the values are once, few, many and, for expanded clones, a class.

TRBD1 | TRBJ2-2 | TRBV15 | - | CATSRRPGGSTGELFF | TGTGCCACCAGCCGCCGGCCAGGGGGCAGCACCGGGGAGCTGTTTTTT
- | TRBJ2-7 | TRBV5-1 | many | CASSLSPAPYEQYF | TGCGCCAGCAGCTTGTCCCCAGCTCCCTACGAGCAGTACTTC
- | TRBJ2-2 | TRBV7-9 | many | CASRDLTVNTGELFF | TGTGCCAGCAGGGATCTCACAGTCAACACCGGGGAGCTGTTTTTT
TRBD2 | TRBJ2-5 | TRBV20-1 | few | CSATTSWAETQYF | TGCAGTGCCACGACTAGCTGGGCGGAGACCCAGTACTTC
TRBD1 | TRBJ1-6 | TRBV27 | few | CASSPPPRGLYNSPLHF | TGTGCCAGCAGTCCTCCGCCCAGGGGGCTGTATAATTCACCCCTCCACTTT
- | TRBJ2-3 | TRBV7-6 | - | CASSLPATDTQYF | TGTGCCAGCAGCTTACCCGCTACAGATACGCAGTATTTT
TRBD2 | TRBJ2-1 | TRBV12-3/TRBV12-4 | many | CASTYSGSSYNEQFF | TGTGCCAGCACCTATAGCGGGAGCTCCTACAATGAGCAGTTCTTC
- | TRBJ2-5 | TRBV12-2 | - | CASRLCVVATQYF | TGTGCAAGTCGCTTATGCGTTGTGGCAACCCAGTACTTC
- | TRBJ2-3 | TRBV28 | few | CASSLTRRRADTQYF | TGTGCCAGCAGTTTAACCCGGAGGAGGGCAGATACGCAGTATTTT
- | TRBJ1-5 | TRBV5-5 | many | CASRQDSNQPQHF | TGTGCCAGCAGGCAGGACAGCAATCAGCCCCAGCATTTT
TRBD1 | TRBJ2-7 | TRBV10-3 | few | CAISEWDRDGEQYF | TGTGCCATCAGTGAGTGGGACAGGGACGGCGAGCAGTACTTC
TRBD2 | TRBJ2-3 | TRBV7-6 | many | CASSLLAGGPSDTQYF | TGTGCCAGCAGCTTACTAGCGGGAGGGCCATCAGATACGCAGTATTTT
TRBD1 | TRBJ2-7 | TRBV10-3 | few | CAISSDRYSYEQYF | TGTGCCATCAGTTCGGACAGGTACTCCTACGAGCAGTACTTC
TRBD2 | TRBJ2-3 | TRBV7-8 | many | CASRQGGGSGSTDTQYF | TGTGCCAGCAGGCAAGGCGGGGGGAGCGGGAGCACAGATACGCAGTATTTT
- | TRBJ1-5 | TRBV6-2/TRBV6-3 | many | CASSYGTGSNQPQHF | TGTGCCAGCAGTTACGGAACGGGGAGCAATCAGCCCCAGCATTTT
TRBD1 | TRBJ2-7 | TRBV10-3 | many | CAISGQGYEQYF | TGTGCCATCAGTGGACAGGGGTACGAGCAGTACTTC
TRBD1 | TRBJ2-5 | TRBV5-4 | - | CASSLARDRNQETQYF | TGTGCCAGCAGCTTGGCCCGGGACAGGAATCAAGAGACCCAGTACTTC
- | TRBJ2-7 | TRBV7-2 | - | CASSPAWSGTSYEQYF | TGTGCCAGCAGCCCGGCCTGGAGTGGTACGTCCTACGAGCAGTACTTC
- | TRBJ2-1 | TRBV11-2 | few | CASSLSRGYNEQFF | TGTGCCAGCAGCTTGTCCCGTGGGTACAATGAGCAGTTCTTC
- | TRBJ2-1 | TRBV19 | few | CASSRIGQMNNEQFF | TGTGCCAGTAGTAGAATCGGACAGATGAACAATGAGCAGTTCTTC
TRBD2 | TRBJ2-1 | TRBV20-1 | few | CSARTSGKNRGAYEQFF | TGCAGTGCTAGAACTAGCGGGAAAAACAGGGGGGCCTATGAGCAGTTCTTC
- | TRBJ2-3 | TRBV12-3/TRBV12-4 | - | CASSLHRITSTDTQYF | TGTGCCAGCAGTTTACACCGCATCACCAGCACAGATACGCAGTATTTT
- | TRBJ2-5 | TRBV7-9 | many | CATGETQYF | TGTGCCACGGGTGAGACCCAGTACTTC
- | TRBJ2-2 | TRBV29-1 | - | CSGGQRPNTGELFF | TGCAGCGGGGGGCAGAGACCGAACACCGGGGAGCTGTTTTTT
- | TRBJ2-1 | TRBV10-3 | few | CAISVEGRGWNEQFF | TGTGCCATCAGCGTCGAGGGAAGGGGCTGGAATGAGCAGTTCTTC
- | TRBJ1-1 | TRBV6-5 | few | CASSYSWPMGTEAFF | TGTGCCAGCAGTTACTCGTGGCCCATGGGCACTGAAGCTTTCTTT
- | TRBJ2-2 | TRBV18 | - | CASSPPSRTGELFF | TGTGCCAGCTCACCACCGTCCAGGACCGGGGAGCTGTTTTTT
TRBD2 | TRBJ2-2 | TRBV7-8 | few | CASSLAPRLAGPTGELFF | TGTGCCAGCAGCTTAGCGCCGAGACTAGCGGGGCCCACCGGGGAGCTGTTTTTT
- | TRBJ2-2 | TRBV11-2 | many | CASSLDYSPGELFF | TGTGCCAGCAGCTTAGATTATTCTCCCGGGGAGCTGTTTTTT